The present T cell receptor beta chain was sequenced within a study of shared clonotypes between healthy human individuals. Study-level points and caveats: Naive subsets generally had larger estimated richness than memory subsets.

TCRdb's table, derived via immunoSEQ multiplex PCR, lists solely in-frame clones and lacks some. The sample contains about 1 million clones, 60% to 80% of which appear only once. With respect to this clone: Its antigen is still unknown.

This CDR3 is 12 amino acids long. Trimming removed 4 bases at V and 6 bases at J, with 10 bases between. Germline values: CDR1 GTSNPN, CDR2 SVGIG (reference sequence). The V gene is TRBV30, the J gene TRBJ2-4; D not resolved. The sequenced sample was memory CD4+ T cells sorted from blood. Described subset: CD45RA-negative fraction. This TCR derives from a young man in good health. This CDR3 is CAWNSLGNIQYF. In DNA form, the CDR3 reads TGTGCCTGGAACTCGCTAGGAAACATTCAGTACTTC.